The 16 T cell receptor beta chains reported below all come from one sample, sequenced in a study of regulatory T cells in long-lasting Graves disease. Noted time point: newly diagnosed GD, antithyroid drugs for less than 3 months. Construction of the TCR library relied on RNA isolated from PBMCs. With iRepertoire HTBI primers and Arm-PCR of CDR3 regions, TCR beta libraries were built. One entry per CDR3 protein, called by TCRdb with MiXCR from the multiplex PCR reads. This sample has over 450,000 distinct CDR3 sequences, with around 13% found just once. The data were also submitted as part of a second study, on T cells in Graves' hyperthyroidism and ophthalmopathy.

This specimen was peripheral blood mononuclear cells (PBMCs), taken at new diagnosis, from a patient treated with antithyroid drugs. These receptors came from a woman aged 25 to 39 with Graves disease.

Remarks on this clonotype: This sequence may be a read error, since a much larger clone differs from it by one base. V usage is TRBV24-1 and J usage is TRBJ2-5; D remains unclear. The V gene's germline CDR1 is KGHDR and CDR2 SFDVKD. Trimming left V 2 bases short and J 11 bases short, with 8 bases between. The length of the CDR3 is 11 residues. The CDR3 protein is CATSDSNEQYF. Written as DNA, the CDR3 is TGTGCCACCAGTGATTCTAATGAGCAGTACTTC.

The chain carries TRBV6-1 and TRBJ2-1, with 8 bases matching TRBD1. The V segment lost 7 bases and the J segment 10 bases; nucleotides outside the gene matches: 9. The CDR3 extends over 13 amino acids. Germline loops: CDR1 MNHNS, CDR2 SASEGT. CDR3 in DNA: TGTGCCAGCAAAAAGACAGGGGCCAGCGAGCAGTTCTTC. This codes for CASKKTGASEQFF.

Ten or more counts support this clonotype. The chain links TRBV6-2 or TRBV6-3 to TRBJ2-1, with a weak D call TRBD1 (6 bases). Germline V gives CDR1 MNHEY, CDR2 SVGEGT. The CDR3 is 14 residues long. The ends were cut back, 8 bases at V and 2 bases at J, with 13 bases in the middle. This chain's CDR3 is CASAWGPAYNEQFF. CDR3 nucleotide sequence: TGTGCCAGCGCCTGGGGGCCAGCCTACAATGAGCAGTTCTTC.

Ten or more counts support this clonotype. The V gene is TRBV2, the J gene TRBJ2-5; D call uncertain. The V gene lost 0 bases and the J gene lost 5 bases, with 13 bases spanning the gap. This CDR3 has 15 residues. Germline CDR1 reads SNHLY; CDR2 reads FYNNEI. The CDR3 loop is CASSEARLKMETQYF. The CDR3 nucleotides are TGTGCCAGCAGTGAAGCGCGGCTGAAGATGGAGACCCAGTACTTC. The whole variable domain, remainder taken from reference TRBV2 and TRBJ2-5, is EPEVTQTPSHQVTQMGQEVILRCVPISNHLYFYWYRQILGQKVEFLVSFYNNEISEKSEIFDDQFSVERPDGSNFTLKIRSTKLEDSAMYFCASSEARLKMETQYFGPGTRLLVL.

The chain couples TRBV7-2 to TRBJ1-2, with a possible D match to TRBD1 (6 bases). Trimming shortened V by 5 bases and J by 6 bases, and 19 bases separated the two germline ends. CDR3 length equals 15 residues. In germline, CDR1 is SGHTA, CDR2 FQGNSA. Here the CDR3 reads CASSAGTREGNGYTF. The CDR3 DNA sequence: TGTGCCAGCAGCGCGGGGACACGGGAGGGTAATGGCTACACCTTC.

To note about this clonotype: Compared with germline, one end of the junction differs, possibly owing to a read error. This chain links TRBV20-1 with TRBJ2-7; D is possibly TRBD2 (6 bases). This CDR3 spans 17 amino acids. CDR1 is DFQATT, CDR2 SNEGSKA, per germline (reference sequence). CDR3: CSAQGPAGPVVTYEQYF. CDR3 sequence (DNA): TGCAGTGCTCAAGGACCAGCGGGCCCGGTAGTTACTTACGAGCAGTACTTT.

This clonotype showed up just once. This clone may be a read error of a much larger clone one base away. V gene TRBV29-1 combines with J gene TRBJ1-2, with 8 nucleotides matching TRBD1. This CDR3 has 15 amino acids. Germline V gene sequence: CDR1 SQVTM, CDR2 ANQGSEA. CDR3 loop: CSVEDPQGALYAYTF. CDR3 sequence (DNA): TGCAGCGTTGAAGATCCTCAGGGGGCCCTCTATGCCTACACCTTC. The whole variable domain, remainder taken from reference TRBV29-1 and TRBJ1-2, is SAVISQKPSRDICQRGTSLTIQCQVDSQVTMMFWYRQQPGQSLTLIATANQGSEATYESGFVIDKFPISRPNLTFSTLTVSNMSPEDSSIYLCSVEDPQGALYAYTFGSGTRLTVV.

This clonotype was counted at least ten times. The rearrangement joins TRBV2 to TRBJ1-2; 8 bases are shared with TRBD1. The germline CDR1 and CDR2 sequences are SNHLY and FYNNEI. The ends lost 8 bases at V and 1 base at J; junction bases unmatched: 9. CDR3 length equals 15 residues. The CDR3 region has the DNA TGTGCCAGCCGGGAAGGGACAGGACTTAACTATGGCTACACCTTC. Its translation is CASREGTGLNYGYTF.

Ten or more counts support this clonotype. The J gene is TRBJ2-6, the V gene TRBV13; D gene ambiguous. Trimming removed 5 bases at V and 0 bases at J, with 8 bases between. Germline V gives CDR1 PRHDT, CDR2 FYEKMQ (reference sequence). The CDR3 is 15 residues long. The CDR3 nucleotides read TGTGCCAGCAGCCGAACACTCTCTGGGGCCAACGTCCTGACTTTC. Protein sequence: CASSRTLSGANVLTF.

This clonotype was detected many times. The chain combines TRBV2 with TRBJ1-2; D not resolved. Trimming removed 2 bases at V and 8 bases at J, with 9 bases between. The CDR3 has 12 amino acids. CDR1 is SNHLY and CDR2 is FYNNEI in the germline V gene. As DNA, the CDR3 is TGTGCCAGCAGTGAATCCTGGGAAGGCTACACCTTC. It is translated as CASSESWEGYTF.

The chain is built from TRBV19 and TRBJ2-2; 7 bases agree with TRBD2. Losses at the gene ends were 8 bases for V and 3 bases for J; bases not matched to a gene: 6. CDR1 and CDR2 (germline): LNHDA, SQIVND (reference sequence). This CDR3 contains 14 residues. The chain's CDR3 is CASGPGRDTGELFF. The CDR3 DNA is TGTGCCAGTGGCCCAGGGAGGGACACCGGGGAGCTGTTTTTT. The variable domain in full, completed from reference TRBV19 and TRBJ2-2, reads DGGITQSPKYLFRKEGQNVTLSCEQNLNHDAMYWYRQDPGQGLRLIYYSQIVNDFQKGDIAEGYSVSREKKESFPLTVTSAQKNPTAFYLCASGPGRDTGELFFGEGSRLTVL.

This clonotype turned up a few times. The chain uses TRBV3-1 and TRBJ2-5; the match to TRBD1 covers 7 bases. Germline-derived CDR1 and CDR2 are LGHDT and YNNKEL (reference sequence). V trimming: 1 base; J trimming: 0 bases; junction bases outside the gene matches: 5. This CDR3 spans 16 amino acids. The CDR3 spells CASSQVDRVDQETQYF. Here the CDR3 DNA reads TGTGCCAGCAGCCAAGTTGACAGGGTGGACCAAGAGACCCAGTACTTC.

The V gene is TRBV11-2, the J gene TRBJ2-1; TRBD2 is a possible D gene (5 bases). Trimming pared 1 base from V and 3 bases from J, leaving 13 bases between. This CDR3 spans 16 amino acids. Germline CDR1 reads SGHAT; CDR2 reads FQNNGV. The CDR3 sequence is CASSLVPSLSYNEQFF. CDR3 DNA: TGTGCCAGCAGCTTAGTCCCTAGCTTGAGCTACAATGAGCAGTTCTTC.

This clonotype came up a few times. J is TRBJ1-1 and V is TRBV7-2, with 7 nucleotides matching TRBD1. The CDR3 is 15 residues long. With 8 bases clipped from V and 0 bases from J, the junction kept 9 bases outside the gene matches. The germline V gene has CDR1 SGHTA and CDR2 FQGNSA. The CDR3 loop is CASGPRTGLNTEAFF. DNA of the CDR3: TGTGCCAGCGGCCCCAGGACAGGATTGAACACTGAAGCTTTCTTT.

Regarding this clonotype: This may be a read error: a much more frequent sequence differs by one nucleotide. This rearrangement joins TRBV7-2 to TRBJ2-1; 7 bases are shared with TRBD2. The germline V gene encodes CDR1 SGHTA and CDR2 FQGNSA. Trimming cost V 8 bases and J 1 base; bases outside gene matches: 5. CDR3 length: 14 residues. The CDR3 protein is CASLWGGSYNEQFF. The CDR3 coding sequence is TGTGCCAGCCTGTGGGGGGGGTCCTACAATGAGCAGTTCTTC.

This clonotype was seen many times. For the CDR3, the DNA is TGCAGTGCTATGCCGGGACTAGCCTACGAGCAGTACTTC. Translated: CSAMPGLAYEQYF. The chain employs TRBV20-1 and TRBJ2-7, with 8 nucleotides matching TRBD2. The CDR3 contains 13 residues. Germline-derived CDR1 and CDR2 are DFQATT and SNEGSKA (reference sequence). The V gene end was trimmed by 4 bases and the J gene end by 2 bases; junction bases not matched to a gene: 4.